The next 22 T cell receptor beta chains were all read from a single sample in a study of blood T cell repertoires in COVID-19. Profiled with immunoSEQ multiplex PCR; TCRdb holds only in-frame clones, not every one. The data contain a few hundred thousand clones, roughly 86% of them seen just once; the ten biggest clones take up 1.6%. Source material: PBMCs or T cells enriched from blood (not recorded which). These receptors were taken from a woman aged 50 to 60 who had recovered from COVID-19.

This rearrangement joins TRBV7-9 to TRBJ2-5; D is ambiguous. Germline lookup yields CDR1 SEHNR and CDR2 FQNEAQ (reference sequence). The germline V and J ends were trimmed by 3 bases and 5 bases, with 10 bases remaining between them. The CDR3 is made up of 13 amino acids. The DNA for the CDR3 is TGTGCCAGCAGCTTTGCGGAGAGGGAGACCCAGTACTTC. Its protein is CASSFAERETQYF.

The chain joins TRBV5-1 to TRBJ2-1; D is possibly TRBD2 (5 bases). This CDR3 is built from 12 residues. The V and J ends lost 1 base and 7 bases respectively, with 6 bases between them. Germline lookup yields CDR1 SGHRS and CDR2 YFSETQ. The CDR3 sequence is CASSLPGNEQFF. CDR3 DNA sequence: TGCGCCAGCAGCTTGCCGGGGAATGAGCAGTTCTTC. The variable domain in full, completed from reference TRBV5-1 and TRBJ2-1, reads KAGVTQTPRYLIKTRGQQVTLSCSPISGHRSVSWYQQTPGQGLQFLFEYFSETQRNKGNFPGRFSGRQFSNSRSEMNVSTLELGDSALYLCASSLPGNEQFFGPGTRLTVL.

Only one count was recorded for this clone. The V call is TRBV30, the J call TRBJ2-3; tentative D call: TRBD2 (5 bases). Trimming removed 6 bases at V and 0 bases at J, with 19 bases between. The CDR3 length is 16 residues. CDR1 is GTSNPN, CDR2 SVGIG, per germline (reference sequence). Here the CDR3 reads CACTGCGQTSTDTQYF. The CDR3 DNA is TGTGCCTGTACGGGGTGCGGCCAAACTAGCACAGATACGCAGTATTTT.

The rearrangement links TRBV2 to TRBJ1-3; no definite D call. The CDR3 sequence is 14 residues long. The germline V gene encodes CDR1 SNHLY and CDR2 FYNNEI. The ends were cut back, 4 bases at V and 0 bases at J, with 7 bases in the middle. This CDR3 reads CASSGVSSGNTIYF. The CDR3 DNA reads TGTGCCAGCAGTGGAGTAAGCTCTGGAAACACCATATATTTT.

The chain carries TRBV10-3 and TRBJ2-1; 14 bases map to TRBD2. The CDR3 covers 20 residues. V shed 0 bases, J shed 1 base, and the junction held 8 bases outside the gene matches. Germline CDR1 is ENHRY and CDR2 is SYGVKD. The CDR3 region has the DNA TGTGCCATCAGTGAGTCTGGGGTCGGGACTAGCGGGAGTTCCTACAATGAGCAGTTCTTC. It yields the protein CAISESGVGTSGSSYNEQFF.

The rearrangement uses TRBV19 and TRBJ2-2, with TRBD2 matching over 8 bases. Germline CDR1 reads LNHDA; CDR2 reads SQIVND (reference sequence). The CDR3 consists of 15 residues. V trimming: 5 bases; J trimming: 1 base; junction bases outside the gene matches: 3. The CDR3 reads CASSPSGGNTGELFF. The CDR3, as DNA: TGTGCCAGTAGTCCGAGCGGGGGGAACACCGGGGAGCTGTTTTTT. The variable domain in full, with the rest retrieved from reference TRBV19 and TRBJ2-2, is DGGITQSPKYLFRKEGQNVTLSCEQNLNHDAMYWYRQDPGQGLRLIYYSQIVNDFQKGDIAEGYSVSREKKESFPLTVTSAQKNPTAFYLCASSPSGGNTGELFFGEGSRLTVL.

V gene TRBV10-3 combines with J gene TRBJ1-1, with 7 nucleotides matching TRBD1. The CDR3 has 14 amino acids. Looked up from germline, CDR1 is ENHRY and CDR2 is SYGVKD. The V gene end was trimmed by 2 bases and the J gene end by 7 bases; junction bases not matched to a gene: 7. CDR3 sequence reads: CAISELRQGGEAFF. CDR3 sequence (DNA): TGTGCCATCAGTGAGCTTCGGCAGGGGGGTGAAGCTTTCTTT.

This clone was seen more than once but under ten times. The chain uses TRBV30 and TRBJ2-7; TRBD1 is a possible D gene (5 bases). The germline V gene encodes CDR1 GTSNPN and CDR2 SVGIG (reference sequence). The CDR3 has 14 amino acids. Trimming removed 4 bases at V and 2 bases at J, with 15 bases between. This CDR3 reads CAWKLDSSPYEQYF. In nucleotides, the CDR3 is TGTGCCTGGAAACTCGACAGCAGTCCCTACGAGCAGTACTTC.

The sample holds a few counts of this clone. The chain carries TRBV2 and TRBJ2-1; TRBD2 matches at 7 bases. From germline, CDR1 is SNHLY and CDR2 FYNNEI. J gave up 3 bases and V 5 bases, and 10 bases lay outside the gene matches. CDR3 size: 16 residues. The CDR3 here is CASSFRAGPGYNEQFF. In DNA form, the CDR3 reads TGTGCCAGCAGTTTTAGAGCGGGACCGGGCTACAATGAGCAGTTCTTC.

This chain links TRBV7-9 with TRBJ2-3; 9 bases line up with TRBD2. Germline CDR1 and CDR2: SEHNR and FQNEAQ (reference sequence). With V trimmed by 5 bases and J by 4 bases, 13 bases remained unmatched. The CDR3 is 17 residues long. Here the CDR3 DNA reads TGTGCCAGCAGCGAAGGGGTAGCGGGAGAATTGCCAGATACGCAGTATTTT. Its protein is CASSEGVAGELPDTQYF. Together with reference TRBV7-9 and TRBJ2-3, the CDR3 gives the full variable domain: DTGVSQNPRHKITKRGQNVTFRCDPISEHNRLYWYRQTLGQGPEFLTYFQNEAQLEKSRLLSDRFSAERPKGSFSTLEIQRTEQGDSAMYLCASSEGVAGELPDTQYFGPGTRLTVL.

The gene calls are TRBV7-2 and TRBJ1-2, with TRBD1 matching over 8 bases. This CDR3 contains 17 residues. V lost 0 bases, J lost 6 bases, and 12 bases stayed unmatched. Germline V gene sequence: CDR1 SGHTA, CDR2 FQGNSA. As DNA, the CDR3 is TGTGCCAGCAGCTTAGCGCTAAGTTCAGGGGGCTTTAATGGCTACACCTTC. Translated: CASSLALSSGGFNGYTF. Filled out from reference TRBV7-2 and TRBJ1-2, the complete variable domain reads GAGVSQSPSNKVTEKGKDVELRCDPISGHTALYWYRQSLGQGLEFLIYFQGNSAPDKSGLPSDRFSAERTGGSVSTLTIQRTQQEDSAVYLCASSLALSSGGFNGYTFGSGTRLTVV.

This clone was counted a few times. The rearrangement uses TRBV6-5 and TRBJ2-7, with D perhaps TRBD2 (5 bases). Germline V CDR1 and CDR2: MNHEY, SVGAGI. V was clipped by 2 bases and J by 0 bases, with 8 bases between them. The length of the CDR3 is 14 residues. The CDR3: CASSYRGSSYEQYF. The CDR3 DNA follows: TGTGCCAGCAGTTACCGGGGAAGCTCCTACGAGCAGTACTTC.

The rearrangement links TRBV7-2 to TRBJ2-5; D may be TRBD2 (6 bases). V dropped 5 bases and J dropped 3 bases, with 13 bases sitting between them. CDR3 length: 14 residues. Germline loops: CDR1 SGHTA, CDR2 FQGNSA. CDR3 region: CASSDTSTEETQYF. CDR3 nucleotide sequence: TGTGCCAGCAGCGACACTAGCACTGAAGAGACCCAGTACTTC.

The chain joins TRBV4-1 to TRBJ1-3; no clear D. Germline CDR1 reads MGHRA; CDR2 reads YSYEKL. This CDR3 comprises 17 residues. V lost 2 bases and J lost 4, with 18 bases in between. The chain's CDR3 is CASSQFVLGLSGNTIYF. CDR3 nucleotide sequence: TGCGCCAGCAGCCAATTCGTTCTAGGCCTCTCGGGAAACACCATATATTTT.

This clone was counted a few times. CDR3 DNA sequence: TGTGCCAGTAGTATAGGGGTACAGGGGATGATGATCACTGAAGCTTTCTTT. Amino acid sequence: CASSIGVQGMMITEAFF. This rearrangement joins TRBV19 to TRBJ1-1, with 7 bases matching TRBD1. CDR1 is LNHDA, CDR2 SQIVND, per germline (reference sequence). V trimming: 1 base; J trimming: 4 bases; junction bases outside the gene matches: 12. This CDR3 contains 17 residues.

The chain recombines TRBV7-3 with TRBJ1-1, with unresolved D. The CDR3 loop spans 13 amino acids. The germline V and J ends were trimmed by 4 bases and 8 bases, with 14 bases remaining between them. The germline CDR1 and CDR2 sequences are SGHTA and FQGTGA. The CDR3 region has the DNA TGTGCCAGCAGCTCAGACCCTAGTGGAGAAGCTTTCTTT. Translating it yields CASSSDPSGEAFF. Complete variable domain (other parts from reference TRBV7-3 and TRBJ1-1): GAGVSQTPSNKVTEKGKYVELRCDPISGHTALYWYRQSLGQGPEFLIYFQGTGAADDSGLPNDRFFAVRPEGSVSTLKIQRTERGDSAVYLCASSSDPSGEAFFGQGTRLTVV.

This clone has more than one count but fewer than ten. The chain has TRBV5-4 and TRBJ2-1; TRBD1 agrees at 8 bases. Germline CDR1 reads SGHNT; CDR2 reads YYREEE (reference sequence). The CDR3 is 14 amino acids. V lost 3 bases and J lost 14; bases outside the gene matches: 13. CDR3 residues: CASSSKDRDVSEFF. CDR3 DNA sequence: TGTGCCAGCAGCTCCAAGGACAGGGACGTTTCGGAGTTCTTC.

In its sample, this clone was seen once. V gene TRBV7-9 combines with J gene TRBJ1-2; 7 bases agree with TRBD1. The trim removed 4 bases at V and 7 bases at J, leaving 18 bases unmatched. Germline CDR1 reads SEHNR; CDR2 reads FQNEAQ (reference sequence). CDR3 length equals 17 residues. The CDR3 sequence is CASSSGTARLDECGYTF. CDR3 sequence (DNA): TGTGCCAGCAGCTCAGGGACAGCTAGATTAGACGAATGTGGCTACACCTTC.

This chain uses TRBV3-1 (or the pseudogene TRBV3-2) with TRBJ2-7; D unclear. From germline, CDR1 is LGHDT and CDR2 YNNKEL (reference sequence). The CDR3 runs to 14 residues. V was clipped by 4 bases and J by 6 bases, with 16 bases between them. DNA for the CDR3: TGTGCCAGCAGCCCCTTCGGGTTATTCCGCGAGCAGTACTTC. Amino acid sequence: CASSPFGLFREQYF.

This clone was counted once. The gene calls are TRBV11-1 and TRBJ2-2; D unclear. There are 15 residues in the CDR3. The germline gives CDR1 SGHAT, CDR2 FQDESV (reference sequence). V was cut by 6 bases and J by 3 bases, with 14 bases left in between. CDR3: CASRGQTRDTGELFF. CDR3 in DNA: TGTGCCAGCAGGGGCCAAACCCGAGACACCGGGGAGCTGTTTTTT. The full variable domain, rest sourced from reference TRBV11-1 and TRBJ2-2, is EAEVAQSPRYKITEKSQAVAFWCDPISGHATLYWYRQILGQGPELLVQFQDESVVDDSQLPKDRFSAERLKGVDSTLKIQPAELGDSAMYLCASRGQTRDTGELFFGEGSRLTVL.

This clone was observed a handful of times. The rearrangement joins TRBV18 to TRBJ1-2, with 9 bases lining up with TRBD1. The CDR3 consists of 15 residues. The germline V gene encodes CDR1 KGHSH and CDR2 LQKENI. Unmatched junction bases numbered 9, after V lost 3 bases and J lost 7 bases. Written as DNA, the CDR3 is TGTGCCAGCTCACCGGGACAGGGTGTTTCGTTTGGCTACACCTTC. It is translated as CASSPGQGVSFGYTF.

V is TRBV24-1 and J is TRBJ1-2; TRBD1 matches 11 bases. Germline CDR1 is KGHDR and CDR2 is SFDVKD. The CDR3 consists of 17 residues. V gave up 2 bases and J gave up 4 bases; unmatched junction bases: 8. The DNA for the CDR3 is TGTGCCACCAGTGATTCTCCAGGACAGGGGGCTATCTATGGCTACACCTTC. Amino acids: CATSDSPGQGAIYGYTF.